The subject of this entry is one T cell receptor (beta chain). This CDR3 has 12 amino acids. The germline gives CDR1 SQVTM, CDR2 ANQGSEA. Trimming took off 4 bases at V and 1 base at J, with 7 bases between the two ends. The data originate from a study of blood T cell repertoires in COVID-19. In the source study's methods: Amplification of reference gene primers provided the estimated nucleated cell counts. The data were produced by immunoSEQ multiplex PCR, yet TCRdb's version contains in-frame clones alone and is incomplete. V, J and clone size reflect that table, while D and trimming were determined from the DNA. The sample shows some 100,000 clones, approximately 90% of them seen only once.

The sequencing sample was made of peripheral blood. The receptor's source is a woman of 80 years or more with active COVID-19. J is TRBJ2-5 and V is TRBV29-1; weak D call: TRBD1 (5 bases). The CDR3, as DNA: TGCAGCGTTGCAAGGGGCCAAGAGACCCAGTACTTC. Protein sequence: CSVARGQETQYF.